The T cell receptor (beta chain) under discussion was sequenced for a study of blood T cell repertoires in COVID-19. The CDR3 spans 18 residues. Germline loops: CDR1 SGHAT, CDR2 FQNNGV. The V gene end was trimmed by 6 bases and the J gene end by 2 bases; junction bases not matched to a gene: 16. In the original workflow: Researchers report that nucleated cell counts were estimated from reference gene primer amplification. Method: immunoSEQ multiplex PCR; TCRdb's copy keeps in-frame clones and lacks some. Clone size and V and J calls were adopted from that table, with D and trimming inferred from the DNA. This sample yields approximately 170,000 clones, of which 75% to 85% are seen a single time; 6% belongs to the top ten.

The TCR was taken from a man aged 40-49 years who had recovered from COVID-19. V usage is TRBV11-2 and J usage is TRBJ2-3, with TRBD2 matching 8 bases. The specimen was PBMCs or T cells enriched from blood (not recorded which). CDR3 residues: CASSFRPTSGGTTDTQYF. CDR3 coding DNA: TGTGCCAGCAGTTTTCGACCTACTAGCGGAGGTACCACAGATACGCAGTATTTT. Complete variable domain (other parts from reference TRBV11-2 and TRBJ2-3): EAGVAQSPRYKIIEKRQSVAFWCNPISGHATLYWYQQILGQGPKLLIQFQNNGVVDDSQLPKDRFSAERLKGVDSTLKIQPAKLEDSAVYLCASSFRPTSGGTTDTQYFGPGTRLTVL.